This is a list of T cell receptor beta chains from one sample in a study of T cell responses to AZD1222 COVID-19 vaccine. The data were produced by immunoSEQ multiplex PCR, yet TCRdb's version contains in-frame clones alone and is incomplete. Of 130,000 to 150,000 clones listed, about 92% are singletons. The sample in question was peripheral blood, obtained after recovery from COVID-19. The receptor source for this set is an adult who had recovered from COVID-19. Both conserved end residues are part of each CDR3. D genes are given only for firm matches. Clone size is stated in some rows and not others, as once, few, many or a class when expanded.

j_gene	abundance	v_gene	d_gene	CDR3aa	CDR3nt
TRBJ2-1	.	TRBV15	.	CATSNYQVDNEQFF	TGTGCCACCAGCAATTACCAGGTGGACAATGAGCAGTTCTTC
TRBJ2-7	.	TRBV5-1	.	CASSLERLDYEQYF	TGCGCCAGCAGCTTGGAACGCTTAGACTACGAGCAGTACTTC
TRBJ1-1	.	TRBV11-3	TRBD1	CASSQGARTEAFF	TGTGCCAGCAGCCAGGGGGCAAGGACTGAAGCTTTCTTT
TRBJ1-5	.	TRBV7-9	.	CASSSFGADQPQHF	TGTGCCAGCAGCTCATTCGGGGCAGATCAGCCCCAGCATTTT
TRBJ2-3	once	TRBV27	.	CASRLSDTQYF	TGTGCCAGCAGGCTTTCAGATACGCAGTATTTT
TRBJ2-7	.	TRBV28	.	CASTRSGFSYEQYF	TGTGCCAGCACCCGCAGCGGGTTTTCCTACGAGCAGTACTTC
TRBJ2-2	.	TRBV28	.	CASRYGTNTGELFF	TGTGCCAGCAGATATGGGACTAACACCGGGGAGCTGTTTTTT
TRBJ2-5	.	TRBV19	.	CASSIVGVETQYF	TGTGCCAGTAGTATCGTAGGGGTGGAGACCCAGTACTTC
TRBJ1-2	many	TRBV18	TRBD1	CASSVGQDNYGYTF	TGTGCCAGCTCTGTGGGACAGGATAACTATGGCTACACCTTC
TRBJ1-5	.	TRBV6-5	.	CASSFLYNQPQHF	TGTGCCAGCAGCTTTTTATACAATCAGCCCCAGCATTTT
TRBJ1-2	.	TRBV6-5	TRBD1	CASSIGTGNYGYTF	TGTGCCAGCAGTATCGGGACAGGGAACTATGGCTACACCTTC
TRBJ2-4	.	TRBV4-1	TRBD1	CASSPPGQGLAKNIQYF	TGCGCCAGCAGCCCCCCGGGACAGGGATTAGCCAAAAACATTCAGTACTTC
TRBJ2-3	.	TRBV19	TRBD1	CASSTQGQGTDTQYF	TGTGCCAGTAGTACCCAGGGACAGGGCACAGATACGCAGTATTTT
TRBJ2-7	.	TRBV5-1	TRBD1	CASRRGVDRGYEQYF	TGCGCCAGCAGGCGGGGAGTCGACAGGGGCTACGAGCAGTACTTC
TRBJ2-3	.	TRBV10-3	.	CAISDPQVLSRGRTDTQYF	TGTGCCATCAGTGACCCCCAAGTTCTGTCTAGGGGACGCACAGATACGCAGTATTTT
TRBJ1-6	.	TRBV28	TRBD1	CASSSLGQVNSPLHF	TGTGCCAGCAGCTCACTGGGACAGGTCAATTCACCCCTCCACTTT
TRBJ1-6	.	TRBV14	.	CASSQGPGHPPHF	TGTGCCAGCAGCCAAGGACCGGGTCACCCACCCCACTTT
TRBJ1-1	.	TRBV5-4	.	CASSSPQEDTEAFF	TGTGCCAGCAGTAGCCCACAGGAGGACACTGAAGCTTTCTTT
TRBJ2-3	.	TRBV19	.	CASSMGGDTQYF	TGTGCCAGTAGTATGGGGGGTGATACGCAGTATTTT
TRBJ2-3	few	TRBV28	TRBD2	CASSLFDLAGGPGTQYF	TGTGCCAGCAGTTTATTCGACCTAGCGGGAGGGCCTGGTACGCAGTATTTT
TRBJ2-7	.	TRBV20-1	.	CSASTPGTTSYEQYF	TGCAGTGCTAGTACGCCCGGGACAACCTCCTACGAGCAGTACTTC
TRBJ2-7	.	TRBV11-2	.	CASSLGSSYEQYF	TGTGCCAGCAGCTTAGGGAGCTCCTACGAGCAGTACTTC
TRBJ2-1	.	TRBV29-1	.	CSVEAIPFNREFSNEQFF	TGCAGCGTTGAAGCGATCCCGTTTAATCGGGAGTTTTCCAATGAGCAGTTCTTC
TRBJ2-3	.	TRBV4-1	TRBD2	CASSQETSDTGDTQYF	TGCGCCAGCAGCCAAGAGACTAGCGATACAGGTGATACGCAGTATTTT
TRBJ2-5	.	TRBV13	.	CASSLDSQETQYF	TGTGCCAGCAGCTTAGACTCCCAAGAGACCCAGTACTTC
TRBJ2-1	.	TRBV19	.	CASSVLLEPYNEQFF	TGTGCCAGTAGTGTACTTCTTGAGCCGTACAATGAGCAGTTCTTC
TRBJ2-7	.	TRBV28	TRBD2	CASSPSGRASYEQYF	TGTGCCAGCAGCCCCAGCGGGAGAGCCTCCTACGAGCAGTACTTC
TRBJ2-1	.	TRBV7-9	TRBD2	CASSLTRTSAPYNEQFF	TGTGCCAGCAGCTTAACTCGGACTAGCGCCCCCTACAATGAGCAGTTCTTC
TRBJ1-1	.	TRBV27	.	CASSLKRQLVNTEAFF	TGTGCCAGCAGTTTAAAGAGACAGCTCGTGAACACTGAAGCTTTCTTT
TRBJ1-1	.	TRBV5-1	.	CASSLGGSPTEAFF	TGCGCCAGCAGCTTGGGCGGGTCCCCCACTGAAGCTTTCTTT
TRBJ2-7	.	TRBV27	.	CASSPGNYGQYF	TGTGCCAGCAGTCCAGGGAACTACGGGCAGTACTTC
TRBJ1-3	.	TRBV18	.	CASSPRTETHSGNTIYF	TGTGCCAGCTCACCACGGACAGAAACTCACTCTGGAAACACCATATATTTT